This entry lists 28 T cell receptor beta chains sequenced from one sample in a study of T-cell memory formation after mild COVID-19. In TCRdb, the 5' RACE reads were re-called with MiXCR into one record per CDR3 protein. The repertoire holds a few hundred thousand distinct CDR3 sequences, with 25% as singletons. The sample consisted of PBMCs or a T cell subset sorted from them (not recorded which). Receptors were obtained from an adult woman who had mild COVID-19 (a few samples of this study predate the infection). Cell type and time point are not known.

This clonotype was observed a few times. The junction departs from germline at one end; a sequencing error may be responsible. The chain employs TRBV7-9 and TRBJ2-1; no definite D call. Germline V gene sequence: CDR1 SEHNR, CDR2 FQNEAQ (reference sequence). The CDR3 runs 13 residues. The CDR3 DNA reads as TGTGCCAGCAGCTTAGCCGGGTACAATGAGCAGGTCTTC. Amino acid sequence: CASSLAGYNEQVF.

The chain has TRBV24-1 and TRBJ1-1, with D uncertain. The CDR3 contains 14 residues. The germline V gene has CDR1 KGHDR and CDR2 SFDVKD. With 2 bases removed from V and 3 bases from J, the gap between germline ends came to 9 bases. DNA of the CDR3: TGTGCCACCAGTGATTCGGACGGGGACACTGAAGCTTTCTTT. Amino acid sequence: CATSDSDGDTEAFF.

The V gene is TRBV7-9, the J gene TRBJ1-6; D is perhaps TRBD1 (6 bases). The CDR3 contains 15 residues. In germline, CDR1 is SEHNR, CDR2 FQNEAQ (reference sequence). Deletions cut 3 bases from V and 6 bases from J, with 12 bases between. CDR3 amino acids: CASSFTGFRNSPLHF. The CDR3 nucleotides are TGTGCCAGCAGCTTCACAGGGTTTCGTAATTCACCCCTCCACTTT.

The chain has TRBV5-1 and TRBJ2-3, with unresolved D. V lost 1 base and J lost 4, with 10 bases in between. The germline CDR1 and CDR2 sequences are SGHRS and YFSETQ. This CDR3 contains 14 residues. CDR3 protein: CASSLITAPDTQYF. CDR3 coding DNA: TGCGCCAGCAGCTTGATCACGGCGCCAGATACGCAGTATTTT.

The gene calls are TRBV6-2 or TRBV6-3 and TRBJ2-7, with 7 bases matching TRBD2. The CDR3 consists of 17 residues. CDR1 MNHEY and CDR2 SVGEGT come from the germline V gene. Trimming cost V 2 bases and J 4 bases; bases outside gene matches: 14. The CDR3, as DNA: TGTGCCAGCAGTTACAGAATACGGCGGGAGTCGTATTACGAGCAGTACTTC. It encodes CASSYRIRRESYYEQYF.

This clonotype was found a few times. The gene calls are TRBV27 and TRBJ2-5; 8 bases are a match to TRBD2. Germline V CDR1 and CDR2: MNHEY, SMNVEV (reference sequence). V was pared by 5 bases and J by 0 bases, with 5 bases of the junction left unmatched. The CDR3 has 15 residues. CDR3 sequence reads: CASSPRLAHQETQYF. In DNA, the CDR3 is TGTGCCAGCAGTCCCCGACTAGCGCACCAAGAGACCCAGTACTTC.

The J gene is TRBJ1-2, the V gene TRBV3-1; D remains ambiguous. Germline V gene lookup returns CDR1 LGHDT and CDR2 YNNKEL (reference sequence). This CDR3 has 14 residues. The V gene lost 2 bases and the J gene lost 4 bases, with 11 bases spanning the gap. The CDR3 protein is CASSQLGQTYGYTF. The CDR3 DNA follows: TGTGCCAGCAGCCAACTTGGGCAGACCTATGGCTACACCTTC.

This clonotype was observed at least ten times. This chain joins TRBV7-9 and TRBJ2-3, with D uncertain. Germline CDR1 reads SEHNR; CDR2 reads FQNEAQ (reference sequence). The V and J ends lost 5 bases and 2 bases respectively, with 8 bases between them. CDR3 length equals 13 residues. The CDR3 reads CASSPTVTDTQYF. In DNA, the CDR3 is TGTGCCAGCAGCCCTACCGTCACAGATACGCAGTATTTT.

There are a few counts of this clonotype. The rearrangement joins TRBV6-1 to TRBJ2-1; 7 nucleotides align to TRBD1. The germline V gene encodes CDR1 MNHNS and CDR2 SASEGT. The CDR3 is 14 amino acids. Trimming at V came to 2 bases and at J to 7 bases, leaving 5 bases not matched to a gene. The CDR3 region has the DNA TGTGCCAGCAGTGAACCGGGACAGAGGAATGAGCAGTTCTTC. It encodes CASSEPGQRNEQFF.

This clonotype was detected only once. Germline and junction disagree at one end, which may indicate a read error. The chain recombines TRBV12-3 or TRBV12-4 with TRBJ1-6; D is ambiguous. The CDR3 runs to 15 residues. The CDR3 DNA reads as TGTGCCAGCAGCCCCCTGCGGGCGGGCGATTCACACCTCCACTTT. Its protein is CASSPLRAGDSHLHF.

The J gene is TRBJ1-1, the V gene TRBV5-1, with no clear D. The CDR3 length is 14 residues. The ends were cut back, 0 bases at V and 4 bases at J, with 10 bases in the middle. CDR1 is SGHRS, CDR2 YFSETQ, per germline. CDR3 in amino acids: CASSLVQAATEAFF. The CDR3 DNA reads as TGCGCCAGCAGCTTGGTGCAGGCTGCCACTGAAGCTTTCTTT.

V is TRBV18 and J is TRBJ2-7; D call uncertain. The CDR3 contains 13 residues. V was shortened by 3 bases and J by 2 bases, with 8 bases between the two germline ends. Germline CDR1 reads KGHSH; CDR2 reads LQKENI. DNA of the CDR3: TGTGCCAGCTCACCGTCACAGACCTACGAGCAGTACTTC. The encoded protein is CASSPSQTYEQYF.

This rearrangement joins TRBV7-8 to TRBJ1-5; no clear D gene. The CDR3 has 16 amino acids. Trimming took off 2 bases at V and 6 bases at J, with 17 bases between the two ends. The V gene's germline CDR1 is SGHVS and CDR2 FQNEAQ. The CDR3 region has the DNA TGTGCCAGCAGCTTAACGTGGGAGAGGAGAGGTCAGCCCCAGCATTTT. Amino acid sequence: CASSLTWERRGQPQHF.

V is TRBV6-1 and J is TRBJ2-3; the match to TRBD1 covers 7 bases. The CDR3 loop spans 15 amino acids. V shed 5 bases, J shed 2 bases, and the junction held 7 bases outside the gene matches. Germline V CDR1 and CDR2: MNHNS, SASEGT. As DNA, the CDR3 is TGTGCCAGCAGTCCGGGACAGATCTCCACAGATACGCAGTATTTT. Translating gives CASSPGQISTDTQYF.

In its sample, this clonotype was seen a few times. This sequence joins TRBV11-2 and TRBJ2-2, with a possible D match to TRBD1 (5 bases). There are 14 residues in the CDR3. CDR1 SGHAT and CDR2 FQNNGV come from the germline V gene. The V and J ends lost 3 bases and 3 bases respectively, with 8 bases between them. CDR3 coding DNA: TGTGCCAGCAGCTTTCGCAGGGACACCGGGGAGCTGTTTTTT. Amino acid sequence: CASSFRRDTGELFF.

The chain carries TRBV5-4 and TRBJ1-2; D not certain. This CDR3 contains 13 residues. Germline V gene sequence: CDR1 SGHNT, CDR2 YYREEE (reference sequence). Deletions cut 0 bases from V and 1 base from J, with 4 bases between. The CDR3 spells CASSLADNYGYTF. CDR3 nucleotides: TGTGCCAGCAGCTTGGCGGATAACTATGGCTACACCTTC.

The chain recombines TRBV15 with TRBJ2-3, with 8 positions matching TRBD2. V lost 6 bases, J lost 0 bases, and 11 bases stayed unmatched. The CDR3 is 17 residues long. Germline-derived CDR1 and CDR2 are LNHNV and YYDKDF (reference sequence). The CDR3 here is CATSQRVAGPSTDTQYF. The CDR3 DNA follows: TGTGCCACCAGTCAGAGGGTAGCGGGGCCGAGCACAGATACGCAGTATTTT.

This rearrangement joins TRBV7-9 to TRBJ2-7, with D perhaps given as TRBD1 or TRBD2 (5 bases each). This CDR3 is built from 15 residues. V dropped 5 bases and J dropped 2 bases, with 16 bases sitting between them. CDR1 and CDR2 from the germline V gene are SEHNR and FQNEAQ (reference sequence). The CDR3 here is CASSPWDGNPYEQYF. CDR3 in DNA: TGTGCCAGCAGCCCATGGGACGGAAACCCCTACGAGCAGTACTTC.

The genes are TRBV2 and TRBJ2-2; D gene unclear. The CDR3 runs 14 residues. The germline CDR1 and CDR2 sequences are SNHLY and FYNNEI. The V end was cut by 3 bases, the J end by 4 bases, with 9 bases between. In nucleotides, the CDR3 is TGTGCCAGCAGTGACCCGTTCCGCACCGGGGAGCTGTTTTTT. Amino acid sequence: CASSDPFRTGELFF.

As for this clonotype: Relative to the germline gene, one junction end is altered; a read error may explain this. This chain links TRBV12-3 or TRBV12-4 with TRBJ1-2; D is possibly TRBD1 (5 bases). The CDR3 totals 12 residues. Here the CDR3 reads CASSLLGVGYTF. The CDR3, as DNA: TGTGCCAGTAGTTTATTAGGGGTCGGCTACACCTTC.

This chain uses TRBV7-2 with TRBJ2-1; a possible D gene is TRBD2 (6 bases). Between the trimmed V and J ends, which lost 0 bases and 7 bases, there was a span of 16 bases. This CDR3 is 16 amino acids long. From germline, CDR1 is SGHTA and CDR2 FQGNSA. The CDR3 loop reads CASSLALGDLGNEQFF. DNA of the CDR3: TGTGCCAGCAGCTTAGCGCTTGGGGACTTGGGGAATGAGCAGTTCTTC.

The rearrangement joins TRBV7-2 to TRBJ2-1; 10 nucleotides line up with TRBD1. The CDR3 runs 17 residues. The junction had 13 bases not matched to a gene; V was cut back by 5 bases and J by 6 bases. Germline CDR1 and CDR2: SGHTA and FQGNSA. CDR3 nucleotide sequence: TGTGCCAGCAGCCTGGACCATACCGGGACAGGGGCCAATGAGCAGTTCTTC. This encodes CASSLDHTGTGANEQFF.

The chain links TRBV21-1 to TRBJ1-1. TRBV21-1 is noted as a pseudogene. The CDR3 has 12 residues. The CDR3 coding sequence is TGTGCCAGCAGGAGCAGGACCCCTGAAGCTTTCTTT. This gives the protein CASRSRTPEAFF.

The J gene is TRBJ1-5, the V gene TRBV12-3 or TRBV12-4; weak D call: TRBD1 (6 bases). The length of the CDR3 is 15 residues. V lost 5 bases to trimming and J lost 3 bases, with 14 bases between them. The CDR3 DNA is TGTGCCAGCAGTGGAGAGACAGGCTACAATCAGCCCCAGCATTTT. It specifies CASSGETGYNQPQHF.

The chain employs TRBV30 and TRBJ1-5; maybe TRBD1 (5 bases). Germline V gene sequence: CDR1 GTSNPN, CDR2 SVGIG (reference sequence). V was pared by 1 base and J by 4 bases, with 11 bases between. This CDR3 is 14 amino acids long. CDR3 protein: CAWSAGTGNQPQHF. The DNA of the CDR3 is TGTGCCTGGAGTGCCGGGACGGGGAATCAGCCCCAGCATTTT.

CDR3 in DNA: TGCGCCAGCAGCCAAGATAAGCTCTATGGCTACACCTTC. Its translation: CASSQDKLYGYTF. J is TRBJ1-2 and V is TRBV4-3; no clear D gene. Deletions cut 0 bases from V and 4 bases from J, with 6 bases between. From germline, CDR1 is LGHNA and CDR2 YSLEER. The length of the CDR3 is 13 residues.

V gene TRBV20-1 combines with J gene TRBJ2-3; D unresolved. V lost 0 bases and J lost 1, with 8 bases in between. Germline CDR1 reads DFQATT; CDR2 reads SNEGSKA (reference sequence). The CDR3 totals 14 residues. The chain's CDR3 is CSARDMFGTDTQYF. The CDR3 nucleotides read TGCAGTGCTAGAGATATGTTTGGCACAGATACGCAGTATTTT.

The V and J genes are TRBV6-6 and TRBJ2-1; 9 nucleotides line up with TRBD2. CDR1 and CDR2 (germline): MNHNY, SVGAGI (reference sequence). This CDR3 has 16 residues. With V trimmed by 0 bases and J by 7 bases, 7 bases remained unmatched. The CDR3 loop is CASSYSRLAGLNEQFF. The DNA for the CDR3 is TGTGCCAGCAGTTACTCGCGTCTAGCGGGGCTAAATGAGCAGTTCTTC.